This note documents a single T cell receptor (beta chain) sequence. Its binding antigen is unknown. No much larger clone exists at a distance of one base, and base qualities are not known. Whole blood was collected in K2EDTA tubes by collaborating institutions according to the institutions' own protocols. For TCRbeta analysis, collaborators shipped samples in one of three forms: frozen whole blood, isolated PBMCs, or DNA extracted from either of those sample types. The junction shows trimming of 4 bases on V and 6 bases on J, and the gene matches do not reach 6 bases of it. Measured from the cysteine to the phenylalanine, the CDR3 is 14 residues long. This entry keeps only the CDR3 DNA: 42 bases, framed from base 1. As encoded in the germline V gene, CDR1 is LGHNA while CDR2 is YSLEER. The immunoSEQ Assay, a bias-controlled multiplex PCR, was used to amplify TCRbeta CDR3 regions from genomic DNA. Per the authors' processing: The number of nucleated cells in each sample was estimated from the amplification of reference gene primers within the assay. To quantify the absolute abundance of each unique TCRbeta CDR3 rearrangement, sequence reads were collapsed and filtered. For each sample, productive Simpson clonality was calculated as the square root of Simpson's diversity index across productive rearrangements. TCRdb limited this immuneACCESS table to in-frame rearrangements with V and J called. A share of clones is missing; checked studies link under half to unresolved V genes, and the rest is unexplained. That table supplies the V and J calls and clone size; D and trimming were determined from the DNA. This sample holds tens of thousands of clones; around 86% were observed only once. Jointly, the top ten make up more than 12% of the sample.

This sample was included in a study of blood T cell repertoires in COVID-19 (dated by TCRdb to about 2020). A note on the overall study: Samples covering the acute and convalescent phases of COVID-19 were provided by collaborators in the United States, Italy and Spain. The repertoires were released in a freely available public database meant as a resource for research on the immune response to SARS-CoV-2. The sample metadata nearly always contained a de-identified subject ID, COVID-19 status, age in years and sex. The samples were drawn from two sources: the first 160 participants of the ongoing ImmuneRACE study, and some 1,300 subjects contributed by 6 global collaborators. Deeply sampled blood TCRbeta repertoires from subjects exposed to, actively infected with, or recovered from COVID-19 were included in the dataset. Where available, HLA class I and class II types were obtained from metadata supplied by the sample provider rather than from assay-based typing. The material from the prospective study consisted of cDNA or gDNA derived from T cells, B-cell-depleted T cells, or PBMCs.

The investigation overall reported the following: The quantity of clinical and demographic metadata differed by source and by participant and was supplied without curation.

This receptor chain uses TRBV4-3 and TRBJ2-7, with 10 bases matching TRBD2. The sequence came from a man aged 60-69 years with active COVID-19. Sequencing was carried out using peripheral blood. At the DNA level, the sequence is TGCGCCAGCAGCCCGTGGCTAGCGGGAGCCGAGCAGTACTTC. This is translated as CASSPWLAGAEQYF.